The 18 T cell receptor beta chains in this list originate from one sample, sequenced in a study of blood T cell repertoires in COVID-19. Some clones are missing from TCRdb's copy, which holds only in-frame ones; the method was immunoSEQ multiplex PCR. The sample contains about 92,000 clones, 75% to 90% of which appear only once. Material for sequencing was peripheral blood. These receptors were taken from a woman in her 70s with acute or convalescent COVID-19.

The chain uses TRBV3-1 (or the pseudogene TRBV3-2) and TRBJ2-5; the D gene is possibly TRBD1 (6 bases). Germline CDR1 reads LGHDT; CDR2 reads YNNKEL (reference sequence). Trimming stripped 3 bases from V and 1 base from J, with 9 bases between. The CDR3 has 14 amino acids. The DNA for the CDR3 is TGTGCCAGCAGCCATACAGGGCCCCAAGAGACCCAGTACTTC. The encoded protein is CASSHTGPQETQYF.

This clone occurred a few times. The chain employs TRBV28 and TRBJ2-7, with a weak D call TRBD2 (6 bases). The CDR3 length is 15 residues. Trimming stripped 2 bases from V and 2 bases from J, with 13 bases between. Germline CDR1 and CDR2: MDHEN and SYDVKM. This CDR3 is CASSLSNRRAYEQYF. Written as DNA, the CDR3 is TGTGCCAGCAGTTTAAGTAACAGGAGGGCCTACGAGCAGTACTTC.

The CDR3 sequence is CASSLNTGQGAYNEQFF. CDR3 bases: TGCGCCAGCAGCCTGAATACGGGACAGGGCGCCTACAATGAGCAGTTCTTC. This chain connects TRBV5-1 to TRBJ2-1; 9 positions agree with TRBD1. Germline CDR1 and CDR2: SGHRS and YFSETQ. The V segment lost 4 bases and the J segment 2 bases; nucleotides outside the gene matches: 10. The CDR3 spans 17 residues.

The chain is built from TRBV5-1 and TRBJ1-4; D is unresolved. V lost 0 bases and J 2 bases, leaving 8 bases between the germline ends. The CDR3 sequence is 15 residues long. Per germline, CDR1 SGHRS and CDR2 YFSETQ. This chain's CDR3 is CASSLERRTNEKLFF. Written as DNA, the CDR3 is TGCGCCAGCAGCTTGGAGCGTCGGACTAATGAAAAACTGTTTTTT.

The genes are TRBV13 and TRBJ2-7; 12 nucleotides match TRBD2. The V gene end was trimmed by 1 base and the J gene end by 6 bases; junction bases not matched to a gene: 13. The CDR3 totals 18 residues. Germline V gene sequence: CDR1 PRHDT, CDR2 FYEKMQ (reference sequence). This CDR3 reads CASSLAVTSGRWTSEQYF. The CDR3, as DNA: TGTGCCAGCAGCTTAGCGGTGACTAGCGGGAGATGGACGAGCGAGCAGTACTTC.

This chain connects TRBV20-1 to TRBJ1-2; maybe TRBD1 (6 bases). This CDR3 spans 13 amino acids. Trimming removed 3 bases from V and 6 bases from J, with 14 bases in between. Germline CDR1 and CDR2: DFQATT and SNEGSKA (reference sequence). DNA of the CDR3: TGCAGTGCTAGTACCAGGGGAGTAAATGGCTACACCTTC. This encodes CSASTRGVNGYTF.

V usage is TRBV29-1 and J usage is TRBJ2-5, with D possibly matching TRBD2 (5 bases). V lost 3 bases, J lost 6 bases, and 11 bases lay in between. CDR3 length equals 12 residues. CDR1 SQVTM and CDR2 ANQGSEA come from the germline V gene. The CDR3 nucleotides read TGCAGCGTTGAGGCCGGGGTTAAGACCCAGTACTTC. Its translation: CSVEAGVKTQYF.

The chain recombines TRBV27 with TRBJ1-1; 9 positions agree with TRBD1. The CDR3 is 13 amino acids. The germline V gene has CDR1 MNHEY and CDR2 SMNVEV (reference sequence). The junction had 0 bases not matched to a gene; V was cut back by 6 bases and J by 1 base. The CDR3 loop reads CASRTGGNTEAFF. The CDR3 DNA is TGTGCCAGCAGGACAGGGGGGAACACTGAAGCTTTCTTT.

This sequence joins TRBV4-2 and TRBJ2-1, with D possibly TRBD1 on 7 matching bases. The CDR3 extends over 16 amino acids. Trimming stripped 1 base from V and 2 bases from J, with 12 bases between. Germline CDR1 reads LGHNA; CDR2 reads YNFKEQ. CDR3 in amino acids: CASSQAEGAPYNEQFF. The CDR3 DNA sequence: TGTGCCAGCAGCCAAGCGGAGGGGGCCCCCTACAATGAGCAGTTCTTC.

This chain joins TRBV3-1 (or the pseudogene TRBV3-2) and TRBJ2-2; 12 positions agree with TRBD2. CDR1 and CDR2 (germline): LGHDT, YNNKEL (reference sequence). This CDR3 has 16 amino acids. V was clipped by 4 bases and J by 6 bases; unmatched bases: 6. The CDR3 nucleotides are TGTGCCAGCAGCCGAAGACTAGCGGGAGCGGCCGGGGAGCTGTTTTTT. This encodes CASSRRLAGAAGELFF.

The table lists this clone with a count of one. This chain uses TRBV7-2 with TRBJ1-1, with a weak D call TRBD1 (5 bases). Germline lookup yields CDR1 SGHTA and CDR2 FQGNSA. With 1 base removed from V and 3 bases from J, the gap between germline ends came to 6 bases. This CDR3 region has 13 residues. CDR3 loop: CASSLEQDTEAFF. For the CDR3, the DNA is TGTGCCAGCAGCTTAGAACAGGACACTGAAGCTTTCTTT.

The chain is built from TRBV4-3 and TRBJ1-2; a possible D gene is TRBD1 (5 bases). Per germline, CDR1 LGHNA and CDR2 YSLEER. V shed 0 bases and J shed 5 bases, with 10 bases lying between them. This CDR3 spans 14 amino acids. CDR3 sequence reads: CASSQDWGSYGYTF. CDR3 DNA: TGCGCCAGCAGCCAAGATTGGGGCAGTTATGGCTACACCTTC.

This clone was detected a few times. The chain is built from TRBV19 and TRBJ1-4, with TRBD1 matching 7 bases. Germline CDR1 is LNHDA and CDR2 is SQIVND (reference sequence). V was pared by 3 bases and J by 9 bases, with 13 bases of the junction left unmatched. The CDR3 is made up of 16 amino acids. The DNA of the CDR3 is TGTGCCAGTAGTATCCAGGGACAGCAACGAATTAAAAAACTGTTTTTT. Translating it yields CASSIQGQQRIKKLFF.

This clone occurred once. This chain connects TRBV7-8 to TRBJ2-7; 7 bases are shared with TRBD1. Germline V lookup: CDR1 SGHVS, CDR2 FQNEAQ. The CDR3 has 15 residues. The V segment lost 1 base and the J segment 3 bases; nucleotides outside the gene matches: 6. CDR3 sequence: CASSLGGQSSYEQYF. CDR3 coding DNA: TGTGCCAGCAGCTTAGGGGGACAGTCCAGCTACGAGCAGTACTTC.

The chain carries TRBV7-2 and TRBJ2-7; a possible D gene is TRBD1 (6 bases). V lost 5 bases and J 7 bases, leaving 21 bases between the germline ends. Germline V gene data show CDR1 as SGHTA and CDR2 as FQGNSA. This CDR3 has 15 amino acids. The CDR3 DNA reads as TGTGCCAGCAGCGCCGGGATGCTGGGGGCAGTGGAGCAGTACTTC. Protein sequence: CASSAGMLGAVEQYF.

V is TRBV4-2 and J is TRBJ2-1, with TRBD2 as a possible D gene (6 bases). CDR1 LGHNA and CDR2 YNFKEQ come from the germline V gene. CDR3 length equals 16 residues. Trimming took 4 bases from V and 0 from J, leaving 13 bases between them. The CDR3 protein is CASSLVGGSSYNEQFF. In nucleotides, the CDR3 is TGTGCCAGCAGCCTGGTCGGGGGTAGCTCCTACAATGAGCAGTTCTTC.

This chain uses TRBV28 with TRBJ2-3; D is perhaps TRBD2 (6 bases). The CDR3 spans 17 residues. Germline V gene data show CDR1 as MDHEN and CDR2 as SYDVKM. V was shortened by 8 bases and J by 4 bases, with 25 bases between the two germline ends. The CDR3 loop reads CASGVLLGGHGADTQYF. The CDR3 nucleotides are TGTGCCAGCGGAGTCCTTTTGGGGGGTCATGGTGCAGATACGCAGTATTTT.

This chain joins TRBV5-1 and TRBJ2-1, with D uncertain. The CDR3 length is 14 residues. The germline gives CDR1 SGHRS, CDR2 YFSETQ. The V and J ends lost 0 bases and 9 bases respectively, with 13 bases between them. The CDR3 here is CASSLAVLVGEQFF. Written as DNA, the CDR3 is TGCGCCAGCAGCTTGGCGGTTCTAGTAGGTGAGCAGTTCTTC. Full variable domain (missing parts from reference TRBV5-1 and TRBJ2-1): KAGVTQTPRYLIKTRGQQVTLSCSPISGHRSVSWYQQTPGQGLQFLFEYFSETQRNKGNFPGRFSGRQFSNSRSEMNVSTLELGDSALYLCASSLAVLVGEQFFGPGTRLTVL.